The next 30 T cell receptor beta chains were all read from a single sample in a study of shared clonotypes between healthy human individuals. Sequencing used immunoSEQ multiplex PCR; TCRdb keeps in-frame clones, though not all of them. This sample has 300,000 to 350,000 clones; more than 60% occur once, and the top ten carry roughly 10%. Specimen: memory CD4+ T cells sorted from blood. As to subset: CD45RA-negative fraction. All receptors come from a man aged 25 to 45 in good health.

This chain uses TRBV7-9 with TRBJ2-3; 10 bases match TRBD2. V gave up 2 bases and J gave up 5 bases; unmatched junction bases: 10. The V gene's germline CDR1 is SEHNR and CDR2 FQNEAQ (reference sequence). CDR3 length: 17 amino acids. The CDR3 DNA follows: TGTGCCAGCAGCTTATGGCGAGCTAGCGGGAGAGGAGATACGCAGTATTTT. Translating gives CASSLWRASGRGDTQYF.

V and J are TRBV6-1 and TRBJ2-2; D remains unclear. Germline V CDR1 and CDR2: MNHNS, SASEGT. V dropped 2 bases and J dropped 1 base, with 5 bases sitting between them. The CDR3 is 14 residues long. CDR3 loop: CASSEQMNTGELFF. The CDR3 region has the DNA TGTGCCAGCAGTGAACAGATGAACACCGGGGAGCTGTTTTTT.

The chain carries TRBV19 and TRBJ2-2, with 8 bases lining up with TRBD2. CDR3 length: 15 residues. Trimming took 5 bases from V and 1 from J; bases not matched to a gene: 3. Germline V gene sequence: CDR1 LNHDA, CDR2 SQIVND (reference sequence). Here the CDR3 reads CASSWGLENTGELFF. The CDR3 DNA sequence: TGTGCCAGTAGTTGGGGACTAGAGAACACCGGGGAGCTGTTTTTT.

The rearrangement joins TRBV7-9 to TRBJ2-1, with 13 bases aligning to TRBD2. Germline V CDR1 and CDR2: SEHNR, FQNEAQ (reference sequence). The CDR3 spans 17 residues. J was trimmed by 6 bases and V by 4 bases; bases with no gene match: 9. The CDR3 sequence is CASSSWTSGSGPNEQFF. DNA of the CDR3: TGTGCCAGCAGCTCCTGGACTAGCGGGAGCGGGCCCAATGAGCAGTTCTTC.

This sequence joins TRBV7-2 and TRBJ2-3; 8 positions agree with TRBD1. CDR1 and CDR2 from the germline V gene are SGHTA and FQGNSA. The V and J ends lost 8 bases and 6 bases, in that order; junction bases with no gene match: 16. The CDR3 extends over 16 amino acids. CDR3 amino acids: CASRGFGRGLSDTQYF. The CDR3 DNA is TGTGCCAGCCGAGGTTTTGGCAGGGGGCTTTCCGATACGCAGTATTTT.

The chain combines TRBV7-8 with TRBJ2-7; 7 bases are shared with TRBD1. V was clipped by 10 bases and J by 5 bases; unmatched bases: 20. Looked up from germline, CDR1 is SGHVS and CDR2 is FQNEAQ. This CDR3 has 16 residues. The chain's CDR3 is CATKLNRDRVSDEQYF. DNA for the CDR3: TGTGCCACAAAGCTTAATAGAGACAGGGTCAGCGACGAGCAGTACTTC.

The rearrangement links TRBV11-2 to TRBJ2-7, with 13 bases identical to TRBD2. There are 15 residues in the CDR3. Per the germline V gene, CDR1 is SGHAT and CDR2 is FQNNGV. After removal of 5 bases from V and 1 base from J, the junction contained 2 bases not matched to a gene. CDR3 in amino acids: CASSMGLAGSYEQYF. DNA for the CDR3: TGTGCCAGCAGCATGGGACTAGCGGGGTCCTACGAGCAGTACTTC.

This chain links TRBV5-1 with TRBJ2-5, with 9 nucleotides matching TRBD1. Germline V gene lookup returns CDR1 SGHRS and CDR2 YFSETQ. The CDR3 extends over 13 amino acids. After removal of 4 bases from V and 4 bases from J, the junction contained 2 bases not matched to a gene. CDR3 region: CASSKDRGETQYF. In DNA form, the CDR3 reads TGCGCCAGCAGCAAGGACAGGGGAGAGACCCAGTACTTC.

The gene calls are TRBV2 and TRBJ2-7; maybe TRBD1 (5 bases). The CDR3 consists of 12 residues. The germline V and J ends were trimmed by 4 bases and 7 bases, with 11 bases remaining between them. CDR1 SNHLY and CDR2 FYNNEI come from the germline V gene. The CDR3 region has the DNA TGTGCCAGCAGTGCGCGGCCAGGGGAGCAGTACTTC. It encodes CASSARPGEQYF.

The chain recombines TRBV5-4 with TRBJ2-5, with 11 bases matching TRBD2. V lost 0 bases to trimming and J lost 1 base; unmatched junction nucleotides: 2. The germline V gene has CDR1 SGHNT and CDR2 YYREEE (reference sequence). This CDR3 is 16 amino acids long. Here the CDR3 reads CASSLGSGRVQETQYF. DNA for the CDR3: TGTGCCAGCAGCTTGGGTAGCGGGAGGGTCCAAGAGACCCAGTACTTC.

This clone was picked up one time. The sample contains more than one DNA sequence encoding this CDR3. As DNA, the CDR3 is TGTGCCAGCAGTTTGTTAGGTACCTACGAGCAGTACTTC. Translating gives CASSLLGTYEQYF. The chain combines TRBV27 with TRBJ2-7; no clear D gene. Trimming pared 3 bases from V and 2 bases from J, leaving 8 bases between. CDR3 size: 13 residues. Germline loops: CDR1 MNHEY, CDR2 SMNVEV (reference sequence).

The J gene is TRBJ2-7, the V gene TRBV28; D remains ambiguous. Between the trimmed V and J ends, which lost 7 bases and 7 bases, there was a span of 26 bases. The CDR3 extends over 16 amino acids. Germline lookup yields CDR1 MDHEN and CDR2 SYDVKM. CDR3 coding DNA: TGTGCCAGCACCAGCGTCGGCGGCCTCGCACGGCGGGAGCAGTACTTC. This encodes CASTSVGGLARREQYF.

The chain links TRBV19 to TRBJ1-5; TRBD1 aligns across 7 bases. Unmatched junction bases numbered 11, after V lost 7 bases and J lost 2 bases. The CDR3 totals 16 residues. CDR1 is LNHDA and CDR2 is SQIVND in the germline V gene (reference sequence). DNA for the CDR3: TGTGCCAGTACAGTTCAGCAGGGGGTTGGCAATCAGCCCCAGCATTTT. Translating it yields CASTVQQGVGNQPQHF. The whole variable domain, remainder taken from reference TRBV19 and TRBJ1-5, is DGGITQSPKYLFRKEGQNVTLSCEQNLNHDAMYWYRQDPGQGLRLIYYSQIVNDFQKGDIAEGYSVSREKKESFPLTVTSAQKNPTAFYLCASTVQQGVGNQPQHFGDGTRLSIL.

The V gene is TRBV5-1, the J gene TRBJ1-2, with a possible D match to TRBD1 (5 bases). Trimming took 0 bases from V and 1 from J, leaving 7 bases between them. Germline assignment: CDR1 SGHRS and CDR2 YFSETQ. The CDR3 covers 14 residues. In DNA form, the CDR3 reads TGCGCCAGCAGCTTGGGAGGGGATAACTATGGCTACACCTTC. Protein product: CASSLGGDNYGYTF. Full variable domain (outside the CDR3, taken from reference TRBV5-1 and TRBJ1-2): KAGVTQTPRYLIKTRGQQVTLSCSPISGHRSVSWYQQTPGQGLQFLFEYFSETQRNKGNFPGRFSGRQFSNSRSEMNVSTLELGDSALYLCASSLGGDNYGYTFGSGTRLTVV.

The chain recombines TRBV5-1 with TRBJ2-5; D gene uncertain. Germline V CDR1 and CDR2: SGHRS, YFSETQ. The CDR3 totals 18 residues. Trimming left V 2 bases short and J 5 bases short, with 25 bases between. CDR3 in DNA: TGCGCCAGCAGCTTCCAACCCCAGGCGTCGAAGCTTGTGGAGACCCAGTACTTC. It codes for CASSFQPQASKLVETQYF. The complete variable domain, with remaining parts taken from reference TRBV5-1 and TRBJ2-5, reads KAGVTQTPRYLIKTRGQQVTLSCSPISGHRSVSWYQQTPGQGLQFLFEYFSETQRNKGNFPGRFSGRQFSNSRSEMNVSTLELGDSALYLCASSFQPQASKLVETQYFGPGTRLLVL.

The V call is TRBV5-1, the J call TRBJ1-1, with TRBD1 identical over 11 bases. The ends lost 5 bases at V and 4 bases at J; junction bases unmatched: 10. This CDR3 is 16 amino acids long. In germline, CDR1 is SGHRS, CDR2 YFSETQ. Written as DNA, the CDR3 is TGCGCCAGCAGGAACCCACCGGGACAGGGGGGCACTGAAGCTTTCTTT. Its translation: CASRNPPGQGGTEAFF.

The chain is built from TRBV2 and TRBJ2-1, with TRBD1 as a possible D gene (6 bases). V lost 5 bases and J lost 4, with 18 bases in between. Germline V gene sequence: CDR1 SNHLY, CDR2 FYNNEI. The CDR3 consists of 16 residues. In DNA, the CDR3 is TGTGCCAGCAGTTGGACAGCAACTTTAAGTTACAATGAGCAGTTCTTC. It codes for CASSWTATLSYNEQFF. The full variable domain, completed using reference TRBV2 and TRBJ2-1, is EPEVTQTPSHQVTQMGQEVILRCVPISNHLYFYWYRQILGQKVEFLVSFYNNEISEKSEIFDDQFSVERPDGSNFTLKIRSTKLEDSAMYFCASSWTATLSYNEQFFGPGTRLTVL.

The table lists this clone with a count of one. The chain couples TRBV9 to TRBJ1-4; a possible D gene is TRBD1 (5 bases). This CDR3 is built from 15 residues. Germline V lookup: CDR1 SGDLS, CDR2 YYNGEE. The ends were cut back, 4 bases at V and 5 bases at J, with 15 bases in the middle. DNA of the CDR3: TGTGCCAGCAGCAGAGGGGCGCTCGCGAATGAAAAACTGTTTTTT. Translated, it gives CASSRGALANEKLFF.

The J gene is TRBJ2-5, the V gene TRBV28; 7 bases fit TRBD1. CDR3 length equals 13 residues. Germline V lookup: CDR1 MDHEN, CDR2 SYDVKM. Unmatched junction bases numbered 6, after V lost 8 bases and J lost 3 bases. Here the CDR3 DNA reads TGTGCCAGCGGCTTCGGGACAGAAGAGACCCAGTACTTC. Protein: CASGFGTEETQYF. Looking up the rest from reference TRBV28 and TRBJ2-5 gives the full variable domain: DVKVTQSSRYLVKRTGEKVFLECVQDMDHENMFWYRQDPGLGLRLIYFSYDVKMKEKGDIPEGYSVSREKKERFSLILESASTNQTSMYLCASGFGTEETQYFGPGTRLLVL.

The chain recombines TRBV28 with TRBJ1-2; unclear D gene. This CDR3 spans 16 amino acids. Deletions cut 3 bases from V and 4 bases from J, with 18 bases between. The germline V gene encodes CDR1 MDHEN and CDR2 SYDVKM. CDR3 DNA: TGTGCCAGCAGTTTCCTAGACACCTCCGAGGCCTATGGCTACACCTTC. It encodes CASSFLDTSEAYGYTF.

The chain combines TRBV2 with TRBJ2-1, with D unresolved. Per germline, CDR1 SNHLY and CDR2 FYNNEI. This CDR3 is built from 16 residues. V dropped 6 bases and J dropped 0 bases, with 15 bases sitting between them. The CDR3 DNA is TGTGCCAGCAGGGTCGGACCCATGAGCTCCTACAATGAGCAGTTCTTC. Its translation: CASRVGPMSSYNEQFF.

As regards this clone: The identical CDR3 is also encoded by other nucleotide sequences in the sample. The J gene is TRBJ2-5, the V gene TRBV5-4, with D perhaps assigned TRBD1 or TRBD2 (6 bases each). The germline gives CDR1 SGHNT, CDR2 YYREEE (reference sequence). The CDR3 is 14 residues long. Trimming shortened V by 2 bases and J by 4 bases, and 12 bases separated the two germline ends. CDR3 protein: CASSLVGGGETQYF. The CDR3 DNA reads TGTGCCAGCAGCTTAGTTGGAGGGGGAGAGACCCAGTACTTC.

V is TRBV23-1 and J is TRBJ2-7; a possible D gene is TRBD1 (5 bases). TRBV23-1 is given ORF status, its function remaining uncertain. This CDR3 is 16 amino acids long. V lost 6 bases and J lost 1, with 19 bases in between. In nucleotides, the CDR3 is TGCGCCAGCAGCCGACCCCGGACACGGGTGTCCTACGAGCAGTACTTC. This codes for CASSRPRTRVSYEQYF.

The rearrangement joins TRBV9 to TRBJ2-1; possible D gene TRBD2, 6 bases. Germline V gene sequence: CDR1 SGDLS, CDR2 YYNGEE. The CDR3 runs 16 residues. Trimming pared 1 base from V and 0 bases from J, leaving 11 bases between. The CDR3 nucleotides are TGTGCCAGCAGCGTACTTCTAGCGAACTCCTACAATGAGCAGTTCTTC. As protein: CASSVLLANSYNEQFF.

In its sample, this clone was seen a few times. DNA of the CDR3: TGTGCCAGCCACAGGGGCTCGAACACCGGGGAGCTGTTTTTT. Its translation is CASHRGSNTGELFF. This chain links TRBV25-1 with TRBJ2-2; 7 bases are shared with TRBD1. V shed 8 bases and J 0 bases; nucleotides not matched to a gene: 3. The CDR3 runs to 14 residues. The germline V gene encodes CDR1 MGHDK and CDR2 SYGVNS.

The V gene is TRBV7-9, the J gene TRBJ2-2, with D unresolved. Germline V CDR1 and CDR2: SEHNR, FQNEAQ (reference sequence). Trimming stripped 3 bases from V and 6 bases from J, with 2 bases between. The CDR3 is 11 amino acids. Written as DNA, the CDR3 is TGTGCCAGCAGCTTGTCCGGGGAGCTGTTTTTT. As protein: CASSLSGELFF. Combining the CDR3 with reference TRBV7-9 and TRBJ2-2 gives the whole variable domain DTGVSQNPRHKITKRGQNVTFRCDPISEHNRLYWYRQTLGQGPEFLTYFQNEAQLEKSRLLSDRFSAERPKGSFSTLEIQRTEQGDSAMYLCASSLSGELFFGEGSRLTVL.

The rearrangement links TRBV6-4 to TRBJ2-1; D not resolved. CDR1 MRHNA and CDR2 SNTAGT come from the germline V gene. Trimming removed 2 bases at V and 0 bases at J, with 8 bases between. This CDR3 contains 15 residues. The CDR3 sequence: CASSDGESSYNEQFF. The CDR3 DNA reads TGTGCCAGCAGTGACGGCGAGAGCTCCTACAATGAGCAGTTCTTC.

This clone has just one count. The chain carries TRBV28 and TRBJ2-7, with unresolved D. This CDR3 contains 12 residues. CDR1 and CDR2 (germline): MDHEN, SYDVKM. Trimming removed 3 bases from V and 4 bases from J, with 7 bases in between. The CDR3 sequence is CASSFSEYEQYF. DNA for the CDR3: TGTGCCAGCAGTTTTTCTGAATACGAGCAGTACTTC.

This clone has only a few counts. The V and J genes are TRBV27 and TRBJ2-4; 7 nucleotides align to TRBD2. Unmatched junction bases numbered 13, after V lost 5 bases and J lost 0 bases. CDR1 and CDR2 (germline): MNHEY, SMNVEV (reference sequence). CDR3 length: 18 amino acids. CDR3 loop: CASSPGTIGTLAKNIQYF. CDR3 DNA: TGTGCCAGCAGTCCCGGGACTATTGGAACCTTAGCCAAAAACATTCAGTACTTC.

This clone was recorded a few times. The rearrangement links TRBV6-5 to TRBJ1-1; 9 nucleotides line up with TRBD1. V shed 2 bases, J shed 4 bases, and the junction held 2 bases outside the gene matches. The CDR3 loop spans 14 amino acids. In germline, CDR1 is MNHEY, CDR2 SVGAGI. The CDR3 reads CASSYRGQGTEAFF. CDR3 nucleotides: TGTGCCAGCAGTTACCGGGGACAGGGCACTGAAGCTTTCTTT.